This T cell receptor (beta chain) was identified in a study of T cell clusters in autoimmune cytopenias. Study-level information: Healthy control donors averaged around 55 years of age, with a median of approximately 59 years.

TRB was amplified from about 260 ng of peripheral blood genomic DNA per sample. The CDR3 covers 14 residues. Multiplex touch-down PCR amplified TRB using TRB-A and TRB-B pools in one tube. TCRdb re-called the multiplex PCR reads and catalogs CDR3 proteins one per entry, DNA excluded. This table holds approximately 15,000 distinct CDR3 sequences. The data also belong to a second study, concerning T cell repertoires in aging, cancer and after chemotherapy. Per that paper: No conclusions about immunological memory after chemotherapy can be drawn from the repertoire data.

The chain combines TRBV12-3 or TRBV12-4 with TRBJ2-7; with no DNA, the TCRdb D assignment of TRBD1 cannot be verified. This clonotype originated in a human donor in good health. The specimen sequenced was peripheral blood. This chain's CDR3 is CASSFVRGTNEQYF.